Each of the 8 T cell receptor beta chains below was sequenced from the same sample in a study of T cell changes during pregnancy in multiple sclerosis. The repertoire was sequenced with immunoSEQ multiplex PCR; TCRdb's copy has only in-frame clones and lacks some. The profile shows about 29,000 clones, around 90% of them singletons. Specimen: CD8+ T cells from peripheral blood mononuclear cells, collected before pregnancy. The receptors were gathered from a female donor with multiple sclerosis, enrolled in a pregnancy study.

The V call is TRBV6-1, the J call TRBJ2-7; 8 bases fit TRBD2. Germline V lookup: CDR1 MNHNS, CDR2 SASEGT. Trimming at V came to 2 bases and at J to 6 bases, leaving 12 bases not matched to a gene. The CDR3 is made up of 16 amino acids. The CDR3 sequence: CASSERVTGGFSEQYF. The DNA of the CDR3 is TGTGCCAGCAGTGAAAGGGTGACGGGAGGGTTTTCCGAGCAGTACTTC.

This clone showed up just once. The chain employs TRBV7-6 and TRBJ1-4, with a weak D call TRBD1 (6 bases). Per the germline V gene, CDR1 is SGHVS and CDR2 is FNYEAQ. CDR3 length equals 15 residues. Trimming stripped 6 bases from V and 2 bases from J, with 13 bases between. CDR3 DNA sequence: TGTGCCAGCAGTCCAGGGGTCCTTACTAATGAAAAACTGTTTTTT. This codes for CASSPGVLTNEKLFF.

V usage is TRBV7-6 and J usage is TRBJ1-1; D is uncertain. The germline gives CDR1 SGHVS, CDR2 FNYEAQ. The CDR3 sequence is 12 residues long. V lost 5 bases and J lost 4, with 8 bases in between. The CDR3 protein is CASSQGGTEAFF. DNA for the CDR3: TGTGCCAGCAGCCAAGGAGGCACTGAAGCTTTCTTT. Supplemented by reference TRBV7-6 and TRBJ1-1, the full variable domain reads GAGVSQSPRYKVTKRGQDVALRCDPISGHVSLYWYRQALGQGPEFLTYFNYEAQQDKSGLPNDRFSAERPEGSISTLTIQRTEQRDSAMYRCASSQGGTEAFFGQGTRLTVV.

CDR3 DNA: TGTGCCAGCAGTTCTCCCGGGACAGGGCGCAATCAGCCCCAGCATTTT. Translated, it gives CASSSPGTGRNQPQHF. V and J are TRBV2 and TRBJ1-5, with TRBD1 matching over 9 bases. From germline, CDR1 is SNHLY and CDR2 FYNNEI. J lost 2 bases, V lost 5 bases, and 7 bases had no gene match. This CDR3 is built from 16 residues.

This rearrangement joins TRBV27 to TRBJ2-7; D gene uncertain. The CDR3 is 14 amino acids. Germline CDR1 MNHEY, CDR2 SMNVEV (reference sequence). V dropped 4 bases and J dropped 0 bases, with 10 bases sitting between them. CDR3 loop: CASSSIQISYEQYF. The DNA for the CDR3 is TGTGCCAGCAGTTCAATACAGATCTCCTACGAGCAGTACTTC.

The chain recombines TRBV6-6 with TRBJ2-7, with TRBD1 identical over 7 bases. The germline V gene encodes CDR1 MNHNY and CDR2 SVGAGI (reference sequence). The CDR3 sequence is 14 residues long. J lost 5 bases, V lost 2 bases, and 6 bases had no gene match. Here the CDR3 DNA reads TGTGCCAGCAGTTACGGGACAGATGTTGACGAGCAGTACTTC. Translating gives CASSYGTDVDEQYF.

The CDR3 loop reads CASRGTGKLDGYTF. The CDR3 DNA reads as TGTGCCAGCAGGGGGACAGGGAAATTGGATGGCTACACCTTC. This chain joins TRBV2 and TRBJ1-2; 9 nucleotides align to TRBD1. The CDR3 extends over 14 amino acids. Germline CDR1 and CDR2: SNHLY and FYNNEI. V shed 6 bases, J shed 6 bases, and the junction held 8 bases outside the gene matches.

This clone has a single count. The genes are TRBV4-2 and TRBJ2-2, with D possibly matching TRBD2 (7 bases). CDR1 is LGHNA, CDR2 YNFKEQ, per germline. There are 16 residues in the CDR3. V shed 0 bases and J shed 5 bases, with 13 bases lying between them. The CDR3 is CASSQDRGAGTGELFF. CDR3 DNA sequence: TGTGCCAGCAGCCAAGACCGGGGGGCTGGTACCGGGGAGCTGTTTTTT.